Listed below are T cell receptor beta chains from one sample, sequenced in a study of blood T cells in healthy people across ages. TCRdb called the 5' RACE reads again in MiXCR, with one record for every CDR3 protein. The sample lists roughly 800,000 distinct CDR3 sequences; roughly 60% were seen once. Sequencing was performed on blood. Source of these receptors: a young man in good health. CDR3s include the opening cysteine and the closing phenylalanine or tryptophan. A D gene is named only where the DNA matches it firmly. Clone size is given for some rows only: seen once, a few or many times, or a class if the clone is expanded.

CDR3 protein: CSARRENPPLHF
CDR3 DNA: TGCAGTGCTAGAAGAGAGAATCCACCCCTCCACTTT
J gene: TRBJ1-6
D gene: .
clone size: .
V gene: TRBV20-1

CDR3 protein: CASSRVQRSNEKLFF
CDR3 DNA: TGCGCCAGCAGCCGCGTACAGCGTTCTAATGAAAAACTGTTTTTT
J gene: TRBJ1-4
D gene: .
clone size: .
V gene: TRBV4-3

CDR3 protein: CASSPLADSYEQYF
CDR3 DNA: TGTGCCAGCAGCCCTCTAGCGGACTCCTACGAGCAGTACTTC
J gene: TRBJ2-7
D gene: TRBD2
clone size: .
V gene: TRBV11-2

CDR3 protein: CASSQSRGLAGGNYNEQYF
CDR3 DNA: TGCGCCAGCAGTCAATCTAGGGGACTAGCGGGAGGGAACTACAATGAGCAGTACTTC
J gene: TRBJ2-7
D gene: TRBD2
clone size: .
V gene: TRBV23-1

CDR3 protein: CASSDQRQGAPEAFF
CDR3 DNA: TGCGCCAGCAGTGACCAGAGGCAGGGGGCTCCTGAAGCTTTCTTT
J gene: TRBJ1-1
D gene: TRBD1
clone size: .
V gene: TRBV5-1

CDR3 protein: CASSLSTLMDGYTF
CDR3 DNA: TGCGCCAGCAGCCTTTCGACCCTTATGGATGGCTACACCTTC
J gene: TRBJ1-2
D gene: .
clone size: once
V gene: TRBV5-1

CDR3 protein: CASSRGGPSNEQYF
CDR3 DNA: TGTGCCAGCAGTCGGGGTGGACCCAGTAATGAGCAGTACTTC
J gene: TRBJ2-5
D gene: .
clone size: .
V gene: TRBV7-6

CDR3 protein: CASTPIGTFYEQYF
CDR3 DNA: TGTGCCAGCACCCCTATAGGGACATTCTACGAGCAGTACTTC
J gene: TRBJ2-7
D gene: .
clone size: .
V gene: TRBV6-1

CDR3 protein: CSVNRGRAPNTEAFF
CDR3 DNA: TGCAGCGTAAATCGGGGACGAGCCCCGAACACTGAAGCTTTCTTT
J gene: TRBJ1-1
D gene: .
clone size: .
V gene: TRBV29-1

CDR3 protein: CASSFMVGSKTHNEQFF
CDR3 DNA: TGTGCCAGCAGTTTTATGGTCGGGAGCAAGACCCACAATGAGCAGTTCTTC
J gene: TRBJ2-1
D gene: .
clone size: .
V gene: TRBV12-3/TRBV12-4

CDR3 protein: CAWRPAGQETQYF
CDR3 DNA: TGTGCCTGGAGACCAGCGGGGCAAGAGACCCAGTACTTC
J gene: TRBJ2-5
D gene: TRBD2
clone size: .
V gene: TRBV30

CDR3 protein: CASRGSSPYGYTF
CDR3 DNA: TGTGCCAGCAGAGGGAGTTCTCCCTATGGCTACACCTTC
J gene: TRBJ1-2
D gene: .
clone size: .
V gene: TRBV2

CDR3 protein: CASSYSYVAGDQETQYF
CDR3 DNA: TGTGCCAGCAGTTACTCGTATGTAGCGGGAGATCAAGAGACCCAGTACTTC
J gene: TRBJ2-5
D gene: TRBD2
clone size: .
V gene: TRBV6-5

CDR3 protein: CASSLAASGGSHKQYF
CDR3 DNA: TGTGCCAGCAGCTTAGCGGCTAGCGGGGGCAGCCACAAGCAGTACTTC
J gene: TRBJ2-5
D gene: TRBD2
clone size: .
V gene: TRBV7-2

CDR3 protein: CASSRAGTSSLDTQYF
CDR3 DNA: TGTGCCAGCAGCAGGGCCGGGACTAGTAGTTTAGATACGCAGTATTTT
J gene: TRBJ2-3
D gene: TRBD2
clone size: .
V gene: TRBV7-2

CDR3 protein: CASSSASGRTLTDTQYF
CDR3 DNA: TGTGCCAGCAGTTCCGCTAGCGGGAGAACCCTCACAGATACGCAGTATTTT
J gene: TRBJ2-3
D gene: TRBD2
clone size: once
V gene: TRBV12-3/TRBV12-4

CDR3 protein: CASAERPTEETQYF
CDR3 DNA: TGTGCCAGCGCTGAGCGCCCCACGGAGGAGACCCAGTACTTC
J gene: TRBJ2-5
D gene: .
clone size: many
V gene: TRBV2

CDR3 protein: CASSEYGTEPGYTF
CDR3 DNA: TGTGCCAGCAGTGAATATGGGACGGAGCCAGGCTACACCTTC
J gene: TRBJ1-2
D gene: .
clone size: .
V gene: TRBV25-1

CDR3 protein: CSVARGDNEQFF
CDR3 DNA: TGCAGCGTTGCCAGGGGCGACAATGAGCAGTTCTTC
J gene: TRBJ2-1
D gene: .
clone size: .
V gene: TRBV29-1

CDR3 protein: CASSLAGRARNEQFF
CDR3 DNA: TGTGCCAGCAGTTTAGCTGGGAGGGCCCGTAATGAGCAGTTCTTC
J gene: TRBJ2-1
D gene: TRBD2
clone size: few
V gene: TRBV28

CDR3 protein: CASSPRPESKTQYF
CDR3 DNA: TGTGCCAGCTCCCCACGTCCTGAGAGTAAGACCCAGTACTTC
J gene: TRBJ2-5
D gene: .
clone size: .
V gene: TRBV27

CDR3 protein: CASSLGTGSSYEQYF
CDR3 DNA: TGTGCCAGCAGCCTTGGGACAGGGAGCTCCTACGAGCAGTACTTC
J gene: TRBJ2-7
D gene: TRBD1
clone size: .
V gene: TRBV5-1

CDR3 protein: CAISESRGKETQYF
CDR3 DNA: TGTGCCATCAGTGAGTCGAGGGGTAAAGAGACCCAGTACTTC
J gene: TRBJ2-5
D gene: .
clone size: .
V gene: TRBV10-3

CDR3 protein: CATSSASGTSGIETQYF
CDR3 DNA: TGTGCCACCAGCAGTGCTTCCGGGACTAGCGGGATAGAGACCCAGTACTTC
J gene: TRBJ2-5
D gene: TRBD2
clone size: .
V gene: TRBV15

CDR3 protein: CASSYSKGGNQPQHF
CDR3 DNA: TGTGCCAGCAGTTACTCGAAAGGAGGCAATCAGCCCCAGCATTTT
J gene: TRBJ1-5
D gene: .
clone size: .
V gene: TRBV6-5

CDR3 protein: CASSQRARGHGDAQYF
CDR3 DNA: TGTGCCAGCAGCCAAAGAGCCAGGGGGCACGGAGATGCGCAGTATTTT
J gene: TRBJ2-3
D gene: TRBD1
clone size: once
V gene: TRBV4-2

CDR3 protein: CASSSVEVLHYGYTF
CDR3 DNA: TGTGCCAGCTCATCAGTAGAGGTCCTACACTATGGCTACACCTTC
J gene: TRBJ1-2
D gene: .
clone size: few
V gene: TRBV18

CDR3 protein: CSAPRWAGVVTDTQYF
CDR3 DNA: TGCAGTGCCCCCCGGTGGGCGGGGGTCGTCACAGATACGCAGTATTTT
J gene: TRBJ2-3
D gene: TRBD2
clone size: .
V gene: TRBV20-1

CDR3 protein: CASSFLAGGKQPQHF
CDR3 DNA: TGTGCCAGCAGTTTTCTGGCAGGCGGTAAACAGCCCCAGCATTTT
J gene: TRBJ1-5
D gene: .
clone size: .
V gene: TRBV28

CDR3 protein: CSVAVAEFYEQYF
CDR3 DNA: TGCAGCGTTGCGGTAGCGGAGTTCTACGAGCAGTACTTC
J gene: TRBJ2-7
D gene: .
clone size: once
V gene: TRBV29-1

CDR3 protein: CASTDRGIGSPLHF
CDR3 DNA: TGTGCCAGCACCGACAGGGGTATAGGTTCACCCCTCCACTTT
J gene: TRBJ1-6
D gene: TRBD1
clone size: few
V gene: TRBV12-3/TRBV12-4

CDR3 protein: CASSPRGRVTGANVLTF
CDR3 DNA: TGTGCCAGCAGTCCCAGGGGGCGCGTGACTGGGGCCAACGTCCTGACTTTC
J gene: TRBJ2-6
D gene: TRBD1
clone size: few
V gene: TRBV6-1

CDR3 protein: CASRYGTGTGLYNEQFF
CDR3 DNA: TGTGCCAGCAGATATGGCACCGGGACAGGGTTATACAATGAGCAGTTCTTC
J gene: TRBJ2-1
D gene: TRBD1
clone size: .
V gene: TRBV7-2

CDR3 protein: CSANVGGDNEQFF
CDR3 DNA: TGCAGTGCTAATGTGGGGGGGGACAATGAGCAGTTCTTC
J gene: TRBJ2-1
D gene: TRBD2
clone size: .
V gene: TRBV20-1

CDR3 protein: CAWIRVDTYEQYF
CDR3 DNA: TGTGCCTGGATCAGGGTGGACACCTACGAGCAGTACTTC
J gene: TRBJ2-7
D gene: .
clone size: .
V gene: TRBV30

CDR3 protein: CASSPTSVSYEQYF
CDR3 DNA: TGTGCCAGCTCACCAACTAGCGTCTCCTACGAGCAGTACTTC
J gene: TRBJ2-7
D gene: TRBD2
clone size: few
V gene: TRBV18

CDR3 protein: CSAPAQGGNQPQHF
CDR3 DNA: TGCAGTGCGCCGGCACAGGGAGGGAACCAGCCCCAGCATTTT
J gene: TRBJ1-5
D gene: .
clone size: .
V gene: TRBV20-1

CDR3 protein: CSARTGRTEAFF
CDR3 DNA: TGCAGTGCTAGGACAGGGCGGACTGAAGCTTTCTTT
J gene: TRBJ1-1
D gene: TRBD1
clone size: .
V gene: TRBV20-1

CDR3 protein: CASSLAGGGFRETQYF
CDR3 DNA: TGTGCCAGCAGCTTAGCAGGGGGCGGCTTTCGAGAGACCCAGTACTTC
J gene: TRBJ2-5
D gene: TRBD1
clone size: .
V gene: TRBV7-2

CDR3 protein: CASSDHRVSEQYF
CDR3 DNA: TGTGCCAGCAGTGATCACAGGGTCAGCGAGCAGTACTTC
J gene: TRBJ2-7
D gene: .
clone size: .
V gene: TRBV25-1

CDR3 protein: CASSLAAFQPQHF
CDR3 DNA: TGTGCCAGCAGCTTAGCGGCCTTTCAGCCCCAGCATTTT
J gene: TRBJ1-5
D gene: .
clone size: .
V gene: TRBV7-9

CDR3 protein: CASSYGTSGSGQFF
CDR3 DNA: TGTGCCAGCAGCTACGGGACTAGCGGGAGTGGTCAGTTCTTC
J gene: TRBJ2-1
D gene: TRBD2
clone size: .
V gene: TRBV7-2

CDR3 protein: CASSQERVGEQYF
CDR3 DNA: TGTGCCAGCAGCCAAGAGAGAGTGGGGGAGCAGTACTTC
J gene: TRBJ2-7
D gene: .
clone size: .
V gene: TRBV14

CDR3 protein: CASSQDLRVSTDTQYF
CDR3 DNA: TGCGCCAGCAGCCAAGATTTGAGGGTTAGCACAGATACGCAGTATTTT
J gene: TRBJ2-3
D gene: .
clone size: .
V gene: TRBV4-3